This TCR beta chain was recorded in a study of OX40 agonist ivuxolimab in advanced cancers. Using immunoSEQ multiplex PCR, the repertoire was profiled, and TCRdb retains in-frame clones only, with some absent. This repertoire shows fewer than 100,000 clones, around four fifths found once; its top ten account for around 0.73%. This CDR3 is built from 15 residues. V was shortened by 1 base and J by 5 bases, with 15 bases between the two germline ends. Germline assignment: CDR1 SEHNR and CDR2 FQNEAQ (reference sequence). Concerning this clone: As yet, its antigen is unknown.

General study findings and limits: The study observed clonal expansion of CD4+ and CD8+ blood T cells by week 6 at 0.1 to 3.0 mg/kg. Several nonresponders also turned out to have low normalized T-cell clonal expansion.

The sequencing here drew on CD4+ or CD8+ T cells sorted from blood, taken in a trial of the OX40 agonist ivuxolimab. This clonotype originated in an adult with an advanced solid tumor such as melanoma, head and neck, liver or kidney cancer. The chain joins TRBV7-9 to TRBJ2-7; D remains ambiguous. Here the CDR3 reads CASSLVSGRPDEQYF. CDR3 nucleotides: TGTGCCAGCAGCTTAGTATCGGGTCGGCCAGACGAGCAGTACTTC.